Described below is a single T cell receptor beta chain sequence and its context. This specimen belongs to a study of blood T cell repertoires in COVID-19. On the study more broadly: Sites in the United States, Italy and Spain provided acute and convalescent COVID-19 samples. T cells, B-cell-depleted T cells, or PBMCs provided the cDNA or gDNA that served as material.

In the source study's methods: How many nucleated cells were present was estimated from reference gene primer amplification. Repertoires were generated with immunoSEQ multiplex PCR, while TCRdb's copy carries only in-frame clones and drops some. The V and J calls and clone size are taken from that table; D and trimming were inferred from the DNA. The sample lists 25,000 to 35,000 clones, more than 80% occurring once. What was sequenced was peripheral blood. The sequence was collected from a woman between 35 and 50 years old with active or convalescent COVID-19.

The CDR3 DNA is TGTGCCAGCAGTCCCTACAGGAGTTCAGGAAACACCATATATTTT. It encodes CASSPYRSSGNTIYF. The chain recombines TRBV27 with TRBJ1-3; TRBD1 might be the D (5 bases). V was trimmed by 5 bases and J by 4 bases, leaving 15 bases between them. Germline CDR1 reads MNHEY; CDR2 reads SMNVEV (reference sequence). CDR3 length: 15 amino acids.